These T cell receptor beta chains were read from a single sample in a study of blood T cell repertoires in COVID-19. This table comes from immunoSEQ multiplex PCR, and its TCRdb copy is limited to in-frame clones, with some not included. The table has 55,000 to 65,000 clones, about nine tenths seen once. Sequencing input: peripheral blood. The receptors shown here come from a human donor with active COVID-19. The donor label of this sample is uncertain. Both conserved end residues are part of each CDR3. D genes are given only for firm matches. A clone size is listed for some rows: how often the clone was seen (once, few, many), or a class if it is expanded.

TRBD2	TRBV7-8	TRBJ2-7	.	CASSSGLAGGPPYEQYF	TGTGCCAGCAGCTCGGGACTAGCGGGGGGGCCCCCCTACGAGCAGTACTTC
.	TRBV5-1	TRBJ1-2	.	CASSLAGRDYGYTF	TGCGCCAGCAGCTTGGCCGGCAGGGACTATGGCTACACCTTC
.	TRBV6-2/TRBV6-3	TRBJ2-7	.	CASSYSTTADSYEQYF	TGTGCCAGCAGTTACTCGACGACAGCTGACTCCTACGAGCAGTACTTC
TRBD2	TRBV2	TRBJ2-1	.	CASSDLILAGGGNEQFF	TGTGCCAGCAGTGATTTAATACTAGCGGGAGGTGGGAATGAGCAGTTCTTC
.	TRBV6-2/TRBV6-3	TRBJ1-5	.	CASSYIIRDQPQHF	TGTGCCAGCAGTTACATTATCAGGGATCAGCCCCAGCATTTT
.	TRBV10-2	TRBJ2-7	once	CASRGGSPSYEQYF	TGCGCCAGCAGAGGCGGATCCCCCTCCTACGAGCAGTACTTC
TRBD1	TRBV7-3	TRBJ2-3	once	CASSRIGGGTDTQYF	TGTGCCAGCAGCCGGATAGGGGGCGGAACAGATACGCAGTATTTT
TRBD1	TRBV5-4	TRBJ1-2	.	CASSPLRQGGVYGYTF	TGTGCCAGCAGCCCCCTCCGACAGGGGGGAGTGTATGGCTACACCTTC
TRBD2	TRBV27	TRBJ2-4	.	CASPSASGGATLLAKNIQYF	TGTGCCAGCCCTTCGGCTAGCGGGGGTGCCACCCTCTTAGCCAAAAACATTCAGTACTTC
TRBD2	TRBV11-1	TRBJ2-1	.	CASTLAGDLYNEQFF	TGTGCCAGCACCTTAGCGGGAGACCTCTACAATGAGCAGTTCTTC
TRBD1	TRBV7-8	TRBJ2-2	.	CASSASDRGAGELFF	TGTGCCAGCAGCGCGAGCGACAGGGGGGCCGGGGAGCTGTTTTTT
.	TRBV19	TRBJ2-7	.	CASSTSRPGRSYEQYF	TGTGCCAGTAGTACCTCCCGACCGGGTAGGTCCTACGAGCAGTACTTC
.	TRBV5-1	TRBJ2-1	.	CASGTLADEQFF	TGCGCCAGCGGGACTCTAGCTGATGAGCAGTTCTTC
TRBD2	TRBV10-3	TRBJ2-7	.	CATETSGLREQYF	TGTGCCACCGAGACTAGCGGTCTAAGGGAGCAGTACTTC
.	TRBV5-4	TRBJ2-7	.	CASSLRGIQNEQYF	TGTGCCAGCAGCTTGAGGGGGATCCAAAACGAGCAGTACTTC
TRBD2	TRBV14	TRBJ2-7	.	CASSPWGLAGYEQYF	TGTGCCAGCAGCCCTTGGGGACTAGCGGGTTACGAGCAGTACTTC
.	TRBV19	TRBJ1-1	.	CASTPTAGRTEAFF	TGTGCCAGTACCCCGACAGCGGGGCGCACTGAAGCTTTCTTT
.	TRBV6-2/TRBV6-3	TRBJ2-7	.	CASSPTAGSYEQYF	TGTGCCAGCAGCCCCACGGCAGGGTCCTACGAGCAGTACTTC
TRBD2	TRBV7-9	TRBJ2-5	.	CASSPGTSGKETQYF	TGTGCCAGCAGCCCGGGGACTAGCGGAAAAGAGACCCAGTACTTC
TRBD1	TRBV5-4	TRBJ1-1	.	CASSRTGLGTEAFF	TGTGCCAGCAGCCGGACAGGGCTGGGGACTGAAGCTTTCTTT
TRBD2	TRBV19	TRBJ2-3	.	CASTTQAGVATQYF	TGTGCCAGTACGACGCAAGCGGGGGTAGCTACGCAGTATTTT
.	TRBV12-5	TRBJ2-7	.	CASGLVPRAYEQYF	TGTGCTAGTGGTTTGGTACCCCGCGCCTACGAGCAGTACTTC
.	TRBV25-1	TRBJ2-1	.	CASSGGGLKTGYNEQFF	TGTGCCAGCAGTGGAGGTGGTTTGAAGACAGGTTACAATGAGCAGTTCTTC
TRBD1	TRBV2	TRBJ2-5	.	CASRGQGGETQYF	TGTGCCAGCAGGGGACAGGGAGGAGAGACCCAGTACTTC
.	TRBV3-1/TRBV3-2	TRBJ2-2	.	CASSQDPISNANTGELFF	TGTGCCAGCAGCCAAGATCCTATCTCAAACGCGAACACCGGGGAGCTGTTTTTT
TRBD1	TRBV4-2	TRBJ2-7	.	CASSQARGDRGYEQYF	TGTGCCAGCAGCCAAGCCCGCGGGGACAGGGGCTACGAGCAGTACTTC
TRBD1	TRBV4-1	TRBJ1-5	once	CASSPQGTLNQPQHF	TGCGCCAGCAGCCCACAGGGGACACTCAATCAGCCCCAGCATTTT
.	TRBV7-2	TRBJ2-3	.	CASSLSGGFQDTQYF	TGTGCCAGCAGCTTGTCGGGGGGCTTTCAAGATACGCAGTATTTT
.	TRBV19	TRBJ1-2	.	CASSAHGGRTNYGYTF	TGTGCCAGTAGTGCCCATGGGGGGAGAACTAACTATGGCTACACCTTC
TRBD1	TRBV3-1/TRBV3-2	TRBJ1-2	.	CASSRRQGKPNYGYTF	TGTGCCAGCAGCCGCCGACAGGGAAAGCCTAACTATGGCTACACCTTC
TRBD2	TRBV6-2/TRBV6-3	TRBJ2-1	.	CASSPRLAGGLNSYNEQFF	TGTGCCAGCAGTCCCCGACTAGCGGGGGGGTTAAACTCCTACAATGAGCAGTTCTTC
TRBD1	TRBV29-1	TRBJ1-2	.	CSVGWDRGGGYTF	TGCAGCGTTGGATGGGACAGGGGGGGTGGCTACACCTTC
.	TRBV6-5	TRBJ2-7	.	CASSYSGARKYEQYF	TGTGCCAGCAGTTACTCGGGTGCTAGAAAGTACGAGCAGTACTTC
.	TRBV28	TRBJ2-7	.	CASSLWVREFSARSEQYF	TGTGCCAGCAGTTTATGGGTGCGTGAGTTTTCGGCGAGGTCCGAGCAGTACTTC
TRBD2	TRBV5-1	TRBJ2-1	.	CASTSSGRATYNEQFF	TGCGCCAGCACCAGCAGCGGGAGGGCTACGTACAATGAGCAGTTCTTC
.	TRBV18	TRBJ1-2	.	CASSPGGNTF	TGTGCCAGCTCACCTGGAGGGAACACCTTC
.	TRBV7-2	TRBJ2-5	.	CASSLGRVRQETQYF	TGTGCCAGCAGCTTAGGACGGGTTCGCCAAGAGACCCAGTACTTC
TRBD2	TRBV10-3	TRBJ2-3	.	CASHEPGLADTQYF	TGTGCCAGCCACGAACCGGGACTAGCAGATACGCAGTATTTT
.	TRBV9	TRBJ2-1	.	CASSLVGSSYNEQFF	TGTGCCAGCAGCCTCGTTGGCAGCTCCTACAATGAGCAGTTCTTC
.	TRBV28	TRBJ1-1	.	CASSFRGKNTEAFF	TGTGCCAGCAGTTTCCGAGGGAAAAACACTGAAGCTTTCTTT
.	TRBV27	TRBJ1-6	.	CASTSLSGAHSPLHF	TGTGCCAGCACGTCCCTATCAGGGGCCCATTCACCCCTCCACTTT
.	TRBV5-6	TRBJ1-5	.	CASSDSRFGSHQPQHF	TGTGCCAGCAGTGATTCACGTTTCGGTAGCCATCAGCCCCAGCATTTT
TRBD1	TRBV29-1	TRBJ2-7	.	CSAEGGYYEQYF	TGCAGCGCCGAAGGGGGCTACTACGAGCAGTACTTC
.	TRBV5-3	TRBJ1-4	.	CARSLRQGPREKLFF	TGTGCCAGAAGCCTGCGGCAGGGCCCCAGGGAAAAACTGTTTTTT
.	TRBV7-2	TRBJ1-3	.	CASSLEGGLGGNTIYF	TGTGCCAGCAGCTTAGAGGGGGGGCTAGGTGGAAACACCATATATTTT
TRBD1	TRBV25-1	TRBJ1-1	.	CASSVRTGTGMNAFF	TGTGCCAGCAGTGTCCGGACAGGGACGGGAATGAACGCTTTCTTT
TRBD2	TRBV5-4	TRBJ2-5	.	CASSLGTSGSQETQYF	TGTGCCAGCAGCTTGGGAACTAGCGGGAGTCAAGAGACCCAGTACTTC
TRBD1	TRBV5-1	TRBJ2-3	.	CASSAGTVTSTDTQYF	TGCGCCAGCAGCGCCGGGACAGTAACTAGCACAGATACGCAGTATTTT
TRBD2	TRBV10-3	TRBJ2-3	.	CALQREGPQDTQYF	TGTGCCCTGCAGCGGGAGGGTCCCCAAGATACGCAGTATTTT
.	TRBV6-5	TRBJ2-3	.	CASRRTSGLTDTQYF	TGTGCCAGCAGACGCACGTCGGGGTTGACAGATACGCAGTATTTT
TRBD1	TRBV5-1	TRBJ2-2	.	CASRPGTGAGELFF	TGCGCCAGCAGACCTGGGACAGGCGCCGGGGAGCTGTTTTTT
TRBD2	TRBV2	TRBJ2-5	.	CASSEIAGDQETQYF	TGTGCCAGCAGTGAGATAGCGGGGGACCAAGAGACCCAGTACTTC
.	TRBV30	TRBJ2-3	.	CAWSVRSAGLSDTQYF	TGTGCCTGGAGTGTACGTTCAGCGGGTTTATCAGATACGCAGTATTTT